The present T cell receptor (beta chain) was sequenced within a study of blood T cell repertoires in COVID-19. Looking at the study overall: Sources were T cells, B-cell-depleted T cells, or PBMCs; the material itself was cDNA or gDNA.

Germline CDR1 and CDR2: SGHDT and YYEEEE. The CDR3 is 14 amino acids. Trimming took 4 bases from V and 4 from J, leaving 14 bases between them. Produced via immunoSEQ multiplex PCR; TCRdb's table is partial and in-frame only. Seen here are over 150,000 clones, about three quarters observed once, and the top ten hold less than 9.5%. The chain joins TRBV5-6 to TRBJ1-1; tentatively, D is TRBD1 (6 bases). Sequencing input: peripheral blood. The sequence was collected from a man in his fifties or sixties with acute or convalescent COVID-19. CDR3 region: CASSPGGGGTEAFF. DNA for the CDR3: TGTGCCAGCAGCCCCGGGGGGGGCGGCACTGAAGCTTTCTTT.